This passage covers 4 T cell receptor beta chains from one sample sequenced in a study of brain T cells in children with intractable seizures. Some clones are missing from TCRdb's copy, which holds only in-frame ones; the method was immunoSEQ multiplex PCR. The repertoire includes fewer than 150,000 clones, approximately 94% of them detected once, and 3.8% sits in the top ten. The sequencing here drew on peripheral blood, taken at surgery. These receptors were obtained from a boy under two years old with hemimegalencephaly and intractable seizures.

The chain employs TRBV7-3 and TRBJ1-2; maybe TRBD1 (5 bases). Germline V CDR1 and CDR2: SGHTA, FQGTGA. V dropped 0 bases and J dropped 4 bases, with 12 bases sitting between them. This CDR3 region has 15 residues. The CDR3 nucleotides are TGTGCCAGCAGCTTAACGTCGGGGGGTGGCTATGGCTACACCTTC. Its translation: CASSLTSGGGYGYTF.

J is TRBJ1-2 and V is TRBV7-9, with 8 nucleotides matching TRBD1. Germline values: CDR1 SEHNR, CDR2 FQNEAQ (reference sequence). The V gene end was trimmed by 2 bases and the J gene end by 2 bases; junction bases not matched to a gene: 7. There are 16 residues in the CDR3. Here the CDR3 DNA reads TGTGCCAGCAGCTTACCGGACAGGGTCGACAACTATGGCTACACCTTC. Its protein is CASSLPDRVDNYGYTF. Combining the CDR3 with reference TRBV7-9 and TRBJ1-2 gives the whole variable domain DTGVSQNPRHKITKRGQNVTFRCDPISEHNRLYWYRQTLGQGPEFLTYFQNEAQLEKSRLLSDRFSAERPKGSFSTLEIQRTEQGDSAMYLCASSLPDRVDNYGYTFGSGTRLTVV.

The chain has TRBV13 and TRBJ1-3; perhaps TRBD1 as D (5 bases). The ends were cut back, 5 bases at V and 0 bases at J, with 11 bases in the middle. CDR3 length: 15 amino acids. The germline V gene encodes CDR1 PRHDT and CDR2 FYEKMQ (reference sequence). CDR3 coding DNA: TGTGCCAGCAGCCTCAGGGTAGCCTCTGGAAACACCATATATTTT. It encodes CASSLRVASGNTIYF.

The chain is built from TRBV7-2 and TRBJ2-5; a weak D match, TRBD1 (6 bases). From germline, CDR1 is SGHTA and CDR2 FQGNSA. This CDR3 has 16 amino acids. V was shortened by 0 bases and J by 4 bases, with 15 bases between the two germline ends. For the CDR3, the DNA is TGTGCCAGCAGCTTAGCTGTCGGCAGGGGTCTAGAGACCCAGTACTTC. Protein sequence: CASSLAVGRGLETQYF.